This T cell receptor beta chain came from a study of blood T cell repertoires in COVID-19. Whole-study context: The analysed material was cDNA or gDNA that came from T cells, B-cell-depleted T cells, or PBMCs.

Germline CDR1 reads SGHRS; CDR2 reads YFSETQ. This CDR3 is built from 16 residues. J was trimmed by 3 bases and V by 1 base; bases with no gene match: 10. TCRdb's table, derived via immunoSEQ multiplex PCR, lists solely in-frame clones and lacks some. The sample has 65,000 to 85,000 clones; about nine tenths are singletons. Input material: peripheral blood. This chain links TRBV5-1 with TRBJ2-7; TRBD1 matches at 7 bases. The clonotype originates from a human donor in a cohort sampled during active COVID-19. CDR3 amino acids: CASSLSVGTAYYEQYF. CDR3 coding DNA: TGCGCCAGCAGCTTGAGTGTGGGGACAGCTTACTACGAGCAGTACTTC.